These 20 T cell receptor beta chains came from one sample sequenced in a study of blood T cell repertoires in COVID-19. Generated by immunoSEQ multiplex PCR, the TCRdb table keeps only in-frame clones and is missing some. The table includes 35,000 to 45,000 clones, 70% to 90% detected once. Source material: peripheral blood. Receptors were obtained from a human donor in a cohort sampled during active COVID-19.

This clone came up once. An end of the junction differs from the germline gene, which may be a read error. V usage is TRBV7-7 and J usage is TRBJ2-1, with a possible D match to TRBD2 (5 bases). The CDR3 spans 15 residues. The germline V gene has CDR1 SSHAT and CDR2 FNYEAQ (reference sequence). The CDR3 loop is CASSSVPGTYNEQFF. In DNA, the CDR3 is TGTGCTAGCAGCTCGGTCCCCGGGACCTACAATGAGCAGTTCTTC.

This clone was recorded only once. The chain has TRBV3-1 (or the pseudogene TRBV3-2) and TRBJ1-1; D possibly corresponds to TRBD1 (6 bases). Trimming pared 2 bases from V and 4 bases from J, leaving 8 bases between. This CDR3 contains 13 residues. Germline CDR1 LGHDT, CDR2 YNNKEL (reference sequence). Written as DNA, the CDR3 is TGTGCCAGCAGCCAACGAGGGGGCACTGAAGCTTTCTTT. Its translation: CASSQRGGTEAFF.

This chain links TRBV4-1 with TRBJ1-2; TRBD1 agrees at 8 bases. The junction had 9 bases not matched to a gene; V was cut back by 6 bases and J by 3 bases. The V gene's germline CDR1 is MGHRA and CDR2 YSYEKL. This CDR3 contains 15 residues. DNA for the CDR3: TGCGCCAGCAGGAGGATTCCGGGACAGGACTATGGCTACACCTTC. Its protein product is CASRRIPGQDYGYTF.

The CDR3 is CASRQTSGANVLTF. The CDR3 DNA reads TGCGCCAGCAGACAGACCTCTGGGGCCAACGTCCTGACTTTC. The chain carries TRBV5-1 and TRBJ2-6; the D is unclear. The V end was cut by 5 bases, the J end by 0 bases, with 6 bases between. Germline V gene sequence: CDR1 SGHRS, CDR2 YFSETQ. The CDR3 totals 14 residues. Full variable domain (outside the CDR3, taken from reference TRBV5-1 and TRBJ2-6): KAGVTQTPRYLIKTRGQQVTLSCSPISGHRSVSWYQQTPGQGLQFLFEYFSETQRNKGNFPGRFSGRQFSNSRSEMNVSTLELGDSALYLCASRQTSGANVLTFGAGSRLTVL.

The V call is TRBV4-1, the J call TRBJ2-3; 8 bases are shared with TRBD1. There are 15 residues in the CDR3. Per germline, CDR1 MGHRA and CDR2 YSYEKL. V lost 5 bases and J lost 3; bases outside the gene matches: 7. This chain's CDR3 is CASSDRQGITDTQYF. In DNA form, the CDR3 reads TGCGCCAGCAGCGACCGACAGGGGATAACAGATACGCAGTATTTT.

The CDR3, as DNA: TGTGCCAGCAGCCCGAGGCCCCTCAATTCACCCCTCCACTTT. It specifies CASSPRPLNSPLHF. J is TRBJ1-6 and V is TRBV3-1 (or the pseudogene TRBV3-2), with no clear D. The CDR3 is 14 residues long. Trimming removed 4 bases at V and 7 bases at J, with 11 bases between. From germline, CDR1 is LGHDT and CDR2 YNNKEL (reference sequence).

This clone has just a few counts. The chain has TRBV11-3 and TRBJ2-2; the match to TRBD2 covers 9 bases. There are 18 residues in the CDR3. Germline values: CDR1 SGHNT, CDR2 YENEEA. Germline trimming cut 2 bases from V and 1 base from J; bases unmatched to any gene: 8. CDR3 sequence (DNA): TGTGCCAGCAGCTTATTTCCAGCGGGGGGCCGGAACACCGGGGAGCTGTTTTTT. Translating it yields CASSLFPAGGRNTGELFF.

The chain combines TRBV7-2 with TRBJ2-1; 9 nucleotides align to TRBD2. Germline V gives CDR1 SGHTA, CDR2 FQGNSA. This CDR3 has 16 residues. Germline trimming cut 1 base from V and 12 bases from J; bases unmatched to any gene: 13. CDR3: CASSLVAGGDIIGQFF. CDR3 DNA sequence: TGTGCCAGCAGCTTAGTCGCGGGGGGGGACATAATCGGGCAGTTCTTC.

The chain is built from TRBV19 and TRBJ2-7, with 7 bases fitting TRBD1. From germline, CDR1 is LNHDA and CDR2 SQIVND (reference sequence). This CDR3 comprises 14 residues. The ends lost 3 bases at V and 12 bases at J; junction bases unmatched: 14. CDR3 nucleotides: TGTGCCAGTAGTATCCCGGGACAGAGGTCCTTTAGGTACTTC. This codes for CASSIPGQRSFRYF.

The chain joins TRBV19 to TRBJ1-5, with D possibly matching TRBD1 (6 bases). Between the trimmed V and J ends, which lost 7 bases and 2 bases, there was a span of 21 bases. The CDR3 covers 17 residues. Germline CDR1 reads LNHDA; CDR2 reads SQIVND (reference sequence). The CDR3 loop reads CASTPLTRTVGNQPQHF. The DNA for the CDR3 is TGTGCCAGTACTCCCCTCACACGGACAGTGGGCAATCAGCCCCAGCATTTT.

In this sample, this clone turned up once. V gene TRBV11-3 combines with J gene TRBJ2-3, with TRBD1 identical over 11 bases. The CDR3 has 16 amino acids. The J segment lost 4 bases and the V segment lost 5 bases, leaving 8 bases of the junction unmatched. In germline, CDR1 is SGHNT, CDR2 YENEEA. The CDR3 DNA reads as TGTGCCAGCAGCGGCTGGACAGGGGGCGCTTCAGATACGCAGTATTTT. It yields the protein CASSGWTGGASDTQYF.

The gene calls are TRBV18 and TRBJ1-2, with D perhaps TRBD1 (5 bases). The V and J ends lost 5 bases and 4 bases respectively, with 14 bases between them. Germline-derived CDR1 and CDR2 are KGHSH and LQKENI. This CDR3 contains 14 residues. CDR3 coding DNA: TGTGCCAGCTCATTTAGGACACCTCTCTATGGCTACACCTTC. Amino acid sequence: CASSFRTPLYGYTF.

This sequence joins TRBV27 and TRBJ1-2; 7 nucleotides line up with TRBD1. CDR1 MNHEY and CDR2 SMNVEV come from the germline V gene (reference sequence). With 5 bases clipped from V and 4 bases from J, the junction kept 4 bases outside the gene matches. The CDR3 consists of 13 residues. CDR3 sequence reads: CASSAGTAYGYTF. CDR3 coding DNA: TGTGCCAGCAGTGCCGGGACAGCCTATGGCTACACCTTC.

The V and J genes are TRBV29-1 and TRBJ1-4; D is uncertain. V was clipped by 5 bases and J by 4 bases, with 8 bases between them. The length of the CDR3 is 12 residues. Per the germline V gene, CDR1 is SQVTM and CDR2 is ANQGSEA. CDR3 DNA: TGCAGCGTTAGACGGGATAATGAAAAACTGTTTTTT. It is translated as CSVRRDNEKLFF.

This sequence joins TRBV7-3 and TRBJ2-3; 15 bases are a match to TRBD2. V lost 2 bases and J lost 3; bases outside the gene matches: 12. The CDR3 spans 20 residues. Germline V lookup: CDR1 SGHTA, CDR2 FQGTGA. This chain's CDR3 is CASSLRHHAGLAGGTDTQYF. DNA for the CDR3: TGTGCCAGCAGCTTACGGCACCACGCGGGACTAGCGGGGGGTACAGATACGCAGTATTTT.

This chain uses TRBV11-3 with TRBJ1-5, with D unresolved. V was clipped by 0 bases and J by 6 bases, with 6 bases between them. Germline values: CDR1 SGHNT, CDR2 YENEEA. The CDR3 contains 13 residues. In nucleotides, the CDR3 is TGTGCCAGCAGCTTAGATAGTGGTCAGCCCCAGCATTTT. Amino acids: CASSLDSGQPQHF.

The chain combines TRBV2 with TRBJ1-4, with no clear D. V lost 7 bases and J 2 bases, leaving 14 bases between the germline ends. CDR1 and CDR2 (germline): SNHLY, FYNNEI. The CDR3 spans 15 residues. CDR3 sequence (DNA): TGTGCCAGCATGACACCCCCAGAGACTAATGAAAAACTGTTTTTT. Residues: CASMTPPETNEKLFF.

The chain is built from TRBV5-1 and TRBJ2-5, with a possible D match to TRBD1 (5 bases). The V gene's germline CDR1 is SGHRS and CDR2 YFSETQ. Trimming left V 2 bases short and J 5 bases short, with 10 bases between. The CDR3 extends over 13 amino acids. This CDR3 reads CASSFQGFETQYF. CDR3 nucleotides: TGCGCCAGCAGCTTTCAGGGTTTCGAGACCCAGTACTTC.

This sequence joins TRBV12-3 or TRBV12-4 and TRBJ1-2, with 9 bases matching TRBD1. There are 13 residues in the CDR3. After removal of 4 bases from V and 7 bases from J, the junction contained 4 bases not matched to a gene. CDR3 coding DNA: TGTGCCAGCAGTTCTCCGGGACAGGGTGGCTACACCTTC. Amino acid sequence: CASSSPGQGGYTF.

The chain combines TRBV24-1 with TRBJ2-5; 13 nucleotides agree with TRBD2. V lost 5 bases, J lost 5 bases, and 10 bases stayed unmatched. CDR1 is KGHDR and CDR2 is SFDVKD in the germline V gene. This CDR3 is built from 17 residues. CDR3 nucleotide sequence: TGTGCCACCAGTGGTCCTACTAGCGGGGGGGCCGTTGAGACCCAGTACTTC. This translates into CATSGPTSGGAVETQYF.